These 21 T cell receptor beta chains came from one sample sequenced in a study of CD8 T cells in Susac syndrome (dated by TCRdb to the late 2010s). The library was generated by the immunoSEQ multiplex PCR assay. RNA was extracted with the RNeasy kit and about 0.5 to 1 ug was reverse transcribed using random hexamers. TCRdb applied fastp at Q25 and MiXCR to the public reads, then kept only in-frame beta chains. Under each unique CDR3 protein, matching rows form one entry showing the most common genes and DNA. Counted in this sample were 150,000 to 200,000 distinct CDR3 sequences; 94% of them appeared once. 0.08% to 0.095% of the sample is taken by the ten largest. The sequenced sample was CD4+ T cells from PBMCs. These receptor sequences come from a human donor with multiple sclerosis.

V gene TRBV5-6 combines with J gene TRBJ2-7; D unresolved. V was pared by 1 base and J by 5 bases, with 13 bases between. Germline values: CDR1 SGHDT, CDR2 YYEEEE. The CDR3 is 14 amino acids. This CDR3 reads CASSLTLRVDEQYF. The CDR3 DNA follows: TGTGCCAGCAGCTTGACACTTCGGGTGGACGAGCAGTACTTC.

The J gene is TRBJ2-7, the V gene TRBV11-2; no clear D. The ends were cut back, 4 bases at V and 5 bases at J, with 15 bases in the middle. This CDR3 spans 14 amino acids. The germline gives CDR1 SGHAT, CDR2 FQNNGV. The CDR3 nucleotides are TGTGCCAGCAGCTCCCAAGAGGAATCTCACGAGCAGTACTTC. It encodes CASSSQEESHEQYF. The complete variable domain, with remaining parts taken from reference TRBV11-2 and TRBJ2-7, reads EAGVAQSPRYKIIEKRQSVAFWCNPISGHATLYWYQQILGQGPKLLIQFQNNGVVDDSQLPKDRFSAERLKGVDSTLKIQPAKLEDSAVYLCASSSQEESHEQYFGPGTRLTVT.

This clonotype occurred once. The J gene is TRBJ2-2, the V gene TRBV3-1; D unresolved. CDR3 length: 15 residues. Germline CDR1 and CDR2: LGHDT and YNNKEL (reference sequence). Trimming removed 4 bases from V and 2 bases from J, with 11 bases in between. In DNA form, the CDR3 reads TGTGCCAGCAGCCCACACGATCCCAACACCGGGGAGCTGTTTTTT. This codes for CASSPHDPNTGELFF.

The V call is TRBV5-4, the J call TRBJ1-5; D might be TRBD1 (5 bases). Germline V gene sequence: CDR1 SGHNT, CDR2 YYREEE (reference sequence). The CDR3 is 16 residues long. Trimming pared 4 bases from V and 2 bases from J, leaving 16 bases between. The CDR3 DNA reads as TGTGCCAGCAGCACGGGCCAGGGAAAAGGCAATCAGCCCCAGCATTTT. It is translated as CASSTGQGKGNQPQHF. Filled out from reference TRBV5-4 and TRBJ1-5, the complete variable domain reads ETGVTQSPTHLIKTRGQQVTLRCSSQSGHNTVSWYQQALGQGPQFIFQYYREEENGRGNFPPRFSGLQFPNYSSELNVNALELDDSALYLCASSTGQGKGNQPQHFGDGTRLSIL.

The chain uses TRBV12-3 or TRBV12-4 and TRBJ1-1, with D possibly being TRBD1 (5 bases). Trimming removed 6 bases at V and 1 base at J, with 9 bases between. The CDR3 covers 13 residues. The CDR3 nucleotides read TGTGCCAGCAGAGATACAGGGAACACTGAAGCTTTCTTT. Protein: CASRDTGNTEAFF.

The chain combines TRBV5-4 with TRBJ2-2; 7 nucleotides align to TRBD1. From germline, CDR1 is SGHNT and CDR2 YYREEE (reference sequence). V was clipped by 0 bases and J by 4 bases; unmatched bases: 6. This CDR3 has 16 residues. CDR3 in amino acids: CASSLGQGQGTGELFF. CDR3 nucleotide sequence: TGTGCCAGCAGCTTGGGACAGGGACAAGGCACCGGGGAGCTGTTTTTT. Full variable domain (outside the CDR3, taken from reference TRBV5-4 and TRBJ2-2): ETGVTQSPTHLIKTRGQQVTLRCSSQSGHNTVSWYQQALGQGPQFIFQYYREEENGRGNFPPRFSGLQFPNYSSELNVNALELDDSALYLCASSLGQGQGTGELFFGEGSRLTVL.

V gene TRBV30 combines with J gene TRBJ1-5, with D perhaps TRBD1 (5 bases). This CDR3 contains 14 residues. Germline CDR1 GTSNPN, CDR2 SVGIG (reference sequence). Trimming removed 2 bases from V and 6 bases from J, with 14 bases in between. The CDR3 loop reads CAWSRSGGPQPQHF. CDR3 bases: TGTGCCTGGAGTCGCTCTGGGGGACCTCAGCCCCAGCATTTT.

Of note for this clonotype: Germline and junction disagree at one end, which may indicate a read error. V usage is TRBV23-1 and J usage is TRBJ1-1; D is ambiguous. TRBV23-1 is reported as an ORF; its role is uncertain. The CDR3 loop spans 15 amino acids. The CDR3 sequence is CASSLRDEVNTGAFF. CDR3 DNA sequence: TGCGCCAGCAGCCTCCGAGACGAAGTGAACACTGGAGCTTTCTTT.

This clonotype came up once. In DNA, the CDR3 is TGTGCCTGGAGACCCAGTGGGGGCGAGCAGTACTTC. It encodes CAWRPSGGEQYF. The chain combines TRBV30 with TRBJ2-7; D assignment may be TRBD1 or TRBD2 (5 bases each). This CDR3 comprises 12 residues. Germline V gene data show CDR1 as GTSNPN and CDR2 as SVGIG (reference sequence). V gave up 3 bases and J gave up 6 bases, with 12 bases separating them.

The chain couples TRBV28 to TRBJ1-1; D is ambiguous. The CDR3 loop spans 16 amino acids. Per the germline V gene, CDR1 is MDHEN and CDR2 is SYDVKM. The V end lost 8 bases, the J end lost 0 bases, and 19 bases lay between the germline ends. CDR3 sequence: CASPPNFGWMNTEAFF. In DNA form, the CDR3 reads TGTGCCAGCCCTCCTAATTTTGGTTGGATGAACACTGAAGCTTTCTTT.

The chain combines TRBV7-9 with TRBJ1-1, with D possibly TRBD1 on 5 matching bases. V lost 1 base to trimming and J lost 0 bases, with 9 bases between them. CDR1 and CDR2 (germline): SEHNR, FQNEAQ (reference sequence). The CDR3 length is 15 residues. CDR3 loop: CASSLGWGVNTEAFF. The DNA for the CDR3 is TGTGCCAGCAGCTTAGGTTGGGGGGTGAACACTGAAGCTTTCTTT.

V is TRBV6-2 or TRBV6-3 and J is TRBJ2-4; D tentatively reads TRBD1 or TRBD2 (5 bases each). V lost 4 bases to trimming and J lost 8 bases, with 21 bases between them. This CDR3 has 16 residues. Germline loops: CDR1 MNHEY, CDR2 SVGEGT. The CDR3 region is CASSFTGPLKRDIQYF. CDR3 DNA sequence: TGTGCCAGCAGTTTCACGGGACCCTTAAAGAGGGACATTCAGTACTTC.

This clonotype was recorded only once. The rearrangement joins TRBV23-1 to TRBJ1-4; the D is unclear. TRBV23-1 is recorded as an ORF, its role being uncertain. CDR3 length: 15 amino acids. The V end lost 3 bases, the J end lost 9 bases, and 17 bases lay between the germline ends. The CDR3 sequence: CASSHRLAGNKKLFF. The CDR3 nucleotides are TGCGCCAGCAGTCATCGGCTGGCCGGGAATAAAAAACTGTTTTTT.

The V gene is TRBV20-1, the J gene TRBJ2-1, with TRBD2 as a possible D gene (5 bases). CDR3 length equals 13 residues. Germline V CDR1 and CDR2: DFQATT, SNEGSKA (reference sequence). Between the trimmed V and J ends, which lost 3 bases and 1 base, there was a span of 7 bases. The CDR3 DNA sequence: TGCAGTGCTAGCGGGATGTCCTACAATGAGCAGTTCTTC. It encodes CSASGMSYNEQFF.

The chain is built from TRBV29-1 and TRBJ1-1; D not certain. Trimming cost V 1 base and J 1 base, with 13 bases left between them. The V gene's germline CDR1 is SQVTM and CDR2 ANQGSEA. CDR3 size: 15 residues. The CDR3 coding sequence is TGCAGCGTTGAAGGGACCTCCGGTTCGAACACTGAAGCTTTCTTT. It translates to CSVEGTSGSNTEAFF.

The J gene is TRBJ2-4, the V gene TRBV4-3; maybe TRBD2 (5 bases). The CDR3 has 18 residues. The germline gives CDR1 LGHNA, CDR2 YSLEER. V lost 0 bases, J lost 0 bases, and 15 bases lay in between. DNA of the CDR3: TGCGCCAGCAGCCAAGATGGAACCGGACGGGGAGCCAAAAACATTCAGTACTTC. It codes for CASSQDGTGRGAKNIQYF.

The chain uses TRBV24-1 and TRBJ1-2; maybe TRBD1 (5 bases). There are 14 residues in the CDR3. Trimming cost V 8 bases and J 7 bases, with 19 bases left between them. The germline CDR1 and CDR2 sequences are KGHDR and SFDVKD. CDR3 coding DNA: TGTGCCACCAAAGCCGGGACGGTGTCGGGTGGCTACACCTTC. It specifies CATKAGTVSGGYTF.

The chain combines TRBV6-2 or TRBV6-3 with TRBJ2-7, with 7 bases fitting TRBD1. This CDR3 region has 14 residues. The junction had 7 bases not matched to a gene; V was cut back by 6 bases and J by 2 bases. Germline CDR1 and CDR2: MNHEY and SVGEGT. The CDR3 coding sequence is TGTGCCAGCAGCGAGGACAGGTTTACCTACGAGCAGTACTTC. Protein sequence: CASSEDRFTYEQYF.

CDR3 coding DNA: TGTGCCTGGGGCCAGGGATACTCTGGAAACACCATATATTTT. It translates to CAWGQGYSGNTIYF. J is TRBJ1-3 and V is TRBV30, with D tentatively TRBD1 (5 bases). Germline lookup yields CDR1 GTSNPN and CDR2 SVGIG (reference sequence). The CDR3 spans 14 residues. V lost 5 bases and J 0 bases, leaving 11 bases between the germline ends.

V gene TRBV30 combines with J gene TRBJ1-5; no firm D call. Germline loops: CDR1 GTSNPN, CDR2 SVGIG (reference sequence). Trimming removed 2 bases at V and 7 bases at J, with 12 bases between. There are 13 residues in the CDR3. Written as DNA, the CDR3 is TGTGCCTGGAGTAAAAGGGAGGGACAGCCCCAGCATTTT. It specifies CAWSKREGQPQHF.

The chain is built from TRBV19 and TRBJ2-4; D might be TRBD1 (6 bases). The CDR3 sequence is 13 residues long. The ends were cut back, 6 bases at V and 3 bases at J, with 9 bases in the middle. Germline CDR1 LNHDA, CDR2 SQIVND (reference sequence). The CDR3 loop is CASSRTDKNIQYF. CDR3 DNA sequence: TGTGCCAGTAGCAGGACAGACAAAAACATTCAGTACTTC.